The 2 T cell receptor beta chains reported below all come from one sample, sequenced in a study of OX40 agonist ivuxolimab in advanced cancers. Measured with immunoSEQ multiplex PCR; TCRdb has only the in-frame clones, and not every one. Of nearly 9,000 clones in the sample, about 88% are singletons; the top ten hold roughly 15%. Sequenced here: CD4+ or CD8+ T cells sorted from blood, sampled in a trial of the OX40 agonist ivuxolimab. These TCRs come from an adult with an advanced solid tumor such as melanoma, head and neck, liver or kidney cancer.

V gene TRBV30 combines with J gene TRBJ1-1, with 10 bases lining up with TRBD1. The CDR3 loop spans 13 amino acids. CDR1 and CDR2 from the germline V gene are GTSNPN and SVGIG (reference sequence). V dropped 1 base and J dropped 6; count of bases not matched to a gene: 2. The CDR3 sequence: CAWSGDRGPEAFF. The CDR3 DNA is TGTGCCTGGAGTGGGGACAGGGGCCCTGAAGCTTTCTTT.

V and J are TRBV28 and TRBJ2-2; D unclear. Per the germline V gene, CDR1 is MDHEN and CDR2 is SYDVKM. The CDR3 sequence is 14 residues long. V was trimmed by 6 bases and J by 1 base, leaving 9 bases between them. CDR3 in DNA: TGTGCCAGCAGCGGACGTAAGAACACCGGGGAGCTGTTTTTT. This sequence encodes CASSGRKNTGELFF.